The 9 T cell receptor beta chains listed next were all sequenced from one sample in a study of blood T cell repertoires in COVID-19. Sequenced by immunoSEQ multiplex PCR; TCRdb stores in-frame clones only, minus some. The sample lists just over 20,000 clones, 70% to 90% occurring once. The sequencing input was peripheral blood. These receptors were taken from a human donor in a cohort sampled during active COVID-19.

The rearrangement links TRBV19 to TRBJ1-5; the D gene is possibly TRBD1 (6 bases). This CDR3 spans 15 amino acids. CDR1 LNHDA and CDR2 SQIVND come from the germline V gene (reference sequence). V dropped 7 bases and J dropped 4 bases, with 17 bases sitting between them. The CDR3 is CASTHTDRSNQPQHF. CDR3 coding DNA: TGTGCCAGTACTCATACAGACAGGTCAAATCAGCCCCAGCATTTT.

The chain uses TRBV3-1 (or the pseudogene TRBV3-2) and TRBJ2-5, with TRBD1 matching 8 bases. With 4 bases clipped from V and 4 bases from J, the junction kept 11 bases outside the gene matches. Looked up from germline, CDR1 is LGHDT and CDR2 is YNNKEL (reference sequence). The CDR3 is 16 residues long. For the CDR3, the DNA is TGTGCCAGCAGCCCAGGGCAGGGGGCAGCAGGAGAGACCCAGTACTTC. Encoded protein: CASSPGQGAAGETQYF.

This rearrangement joins TRBV29-1 to TRBJ1-2; D is possibly TRBD1 (5 bases). V lost 3 bases, J lost 4 bases, and 18 bases lay in between. This CDR3 comprises 15 residues. Germline loops: CDR1 SQVTM, CDR2 ANQGSEA. CDR3: CSVETVGLGGYGYTF. In DNA, the CDR3 is TGCAGCGTTGAGACGGTGGGGCTCGGTGGCTATGGCTACACCTTC.

This clone was seen a single time. The chain employs TRBV9 and TRBJ2-3; 8 bases agree with TRBD2. Germline V lookup: CDR1 SGDLS, CDR2 YYNGEE. V shed 3 bases, J shed 3 bases, and the junction held 9 bases outside the gene matches. This CDR3 region has 16 residues. The CDR3 is CASSATAGLGTDTQYF. The DNA of the CDR3 is TGTGCCAGCAGCGCAACCGCGGGACTAGGGACAGATACGCAGTATTTT.

CDR3 DNA sequence: TGTGCCAGCAGCTTAGGCTCAGGACAGCTAGCGGGAGGGATGGAGGAGCAGTACTTC. Translated: CASSLGSGQLAGGMEEQYF. This chain connects TRBV7-9 to TRBJ2-7; 12 bases are a match to TRBD2. The CDR3 loop spans 19 amino acids. Per germline, CDR1 SEHNR and CDR2 FQNEAQ (reference sequence). Trimming removed 1 base from V and 7 bases from J; junction bases left unmatched: 17.

The chain uses TRBV28 and TRBJ2-7, with 11 nucleotides matching TRBD2. The CDR3 has 17 residues. Germline V gene lookup returns CDR1 MDHEN and CDR2 SYDVKM. V dropped 5 bases and J dropped 7; count of bases not matched to a gene: 16. CDR3 DNA sequence: TGTGCCAGCAGTCGAAACTTAGAGACTAGCGGGATCTTAGAGCAGTACTTC. Its protein is CASSRNLETSGILEQYF.

The J gene is TRBJ1-1, the V gene TRBV19, with no clear D. V lost 5 bases and J 1 base, leaving 14 bases between the germline ends. CDR1 and CDR2 from the germline V gene are LNHDA and SQIVND (reference sequence). The CDR3 loop spans 15 amino acids. CDR3 bases: TGTGCCAGTAGTCTCCAGGCGTTCGCGAACACTGAAGCTTTCTTT. It yields the protein CASSLQAFANTEAFF. Using reference TRBV19 and TRBJ1-1 for the parts outside the CDR3, the full variable domain is DGGITQSPKYLFRKEGQNVTLSCEQNLNHDAMYWYRQDPGQGLRLIYYSQIVNDFQKGDIAEGYSVSREKKESFPLTVTSAQKNPTAFYLCASSLQAFANTEAFFGQGTRLTVV.

This chain links TRBV6-5 with TRBJ1-2, with TRBD1 as a possible D gene (5 bases). This CDR3 is built from 15 residues. V lost 2 bases and J lost 2, with 12 bases in between. Germline V CDR1 and CDR2: MNHEY, SVGAGI. The CDR3 sequence: CASSYRRGGNYGYTF. DNA for the CDR3: TGTGCCAGCAGTTACCGTCGGGGGGGGAACTATGGCTACACCTTC.

The gene calls are TRBV27 and TRBJ2-1, with TRBD2 matching over 10 bases. Germline V gene data show CDR1 as MNHEY and CDR2 as SMNVEV (reference sequence). This CDR3 has 19 residues. With V trimmed by 6 bases and J by 0 bases, 14 bases remained unmatched. The CDR3 region has the DNA TGTGCCAGCAGGGGGAAACTAGCGGGATCGCGTTACTCCTACAATGAGCAGTTCTTC. As protein: CASRGKLAGSRYSYNEQFF.